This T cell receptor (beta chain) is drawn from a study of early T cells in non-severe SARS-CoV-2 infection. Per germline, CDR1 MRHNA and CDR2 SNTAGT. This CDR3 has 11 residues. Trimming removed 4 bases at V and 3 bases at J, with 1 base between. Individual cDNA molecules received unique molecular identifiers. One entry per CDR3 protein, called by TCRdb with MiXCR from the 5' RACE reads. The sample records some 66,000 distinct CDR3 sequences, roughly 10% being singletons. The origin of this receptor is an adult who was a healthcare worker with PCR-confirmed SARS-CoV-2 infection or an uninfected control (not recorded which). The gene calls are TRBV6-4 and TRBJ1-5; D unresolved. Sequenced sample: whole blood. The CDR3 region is CASSVNQPQHF. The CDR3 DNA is TGTGCCAGCAGTGTCAATCAGCCCCAGCATTTT.